A selection of T cell receptor beta chains follows, all from one sample in a study of cytomegalovirus exposure and HLA in healthy donors. The repertoire was sequenced with immunoSEQ multiplex PCR; TCRdb's copy has only in-frame clones and lacks some. This table holds some 110,000 clones, around 75% found once. The sequenced sample was PBMCs. These receptor sequences come from a male donor in good health and CMV-seropositive. Each CDR3 is given with its conserved first and last residue. A D gene is named only where the DNA matches it firmly. Only some rows state a clone size, as once, few, many or a class for expanded clones.

TGTGCCAGTATCGGAGGAAGAACTGAAGCTTTCTTT	CASIGGRTEAFF	TRBV19	.	.	TRBJ1-1
TGTGCCAGCAGCCTGGTAGCCGACCAAGAGACCCAGTACTTC	CASSLVADQETQYF	TRBV5-6	.	.	TRBJ2-5
TGTGCCAGTAGTATAGGTCTAGCGGGACGGGATAACCAGTACTTC	CASSIGLAGRDNQYF	TRBV19	TRBD2	.	TRBJ2-5
TGCGCCAGCAGCCAATCCTACAGGGGGCGATCTGAAGCTTTCTTT	CASSQSYRGRSEAFF	TRBV4-1	TRBD1	.	TRBJ1-1
TGCGCCAGCAGCCAAGAGTGGACAGGGGGTCTACTTGAGCAGTACTTC	CASSQEWTGGLLEQYF	TRBV4-1	TRBD1	once	TRBJ2-7
TGTGCCAGCAGCCAAGATAGCGGGAATTCACCCCTCCACTTT	CASSQDSGNSPLHF	TRBV4-2	.	.	TRBJ1-6
TGTGCCAGCAGCTCAATTCGGGTGGCCACTGAAGCTTTCTTT	CASSSIRVATEAFF	TRBV25-1	.	.	TRBJ1-1
TGTGCCAGCACCTACGCCGGGAGGGACTCAGATACGCAGTATTTT	CASTYAGRDSDTQYF	TRBV9	TRBD2	.	TRBJ2-3
TGCAGCGCGACAGGGGTCCACGAGCAGTGCTTC	CSATGVHEQCF	TRBV29-1	TRBD1	.	TRBJ2-7
TGTGCCAGCAGTCCGGGGGTGGGGATTCAGCCCCAGAATTTT	CASSPGVGIQPQNF	TRBV6-5	.	.	TRBJ1-5
TGCAGCGTCGGGACAGGGGCGACGAACACTGAAGCTTTCTTT	CSVGTGATNTEAFF	TRBV29-1	TRBD1	.	TRBJ1-1
TGTGCCTGGAGTGTACGGGACAGGGATTTTCTACAGCCCCAGCATTTT	CAWSVRDRDFLQPQHF	TRBV30	TRBD1	once	TRBJ1-5
TGTGCCAGCAGCCCTCACCGGGACTACGATACGCAGTATTTT	CASSPHRDYDTQYF	TRBV11-3	TRBD2	few	TRBJ2-3
TGTGCCAGCAGTGCAGGACAGGCGGGATATGAAAAACTGTTTTTT	CASSAGQAGYEKLFF	TRBV6-1	TRBD1	.	TRBJ1-4
TGTGCCAGCAGCGCAGGACTAGCGGGCGGGTACGGGACCCAGTACTTC	CASSAGLAGGYGTQYF	TRBV7-2	TRBD2	.	TRBJ2-5
TGTGCCAGCAGTTACCGGCAGGCGGGAAACATTCAGTACTTC	CASSYRQAGNIQYF	TRBV6-5	.	.	TRBJ2-4
TGCGCCAGCAGCCAAGGCCCAGGTTGGGGAGCAGGGGGTTTCGCTGAAGCTTTCTTT	CASSQGPGWGAGGFAEAFF	TRBV4-3	TRBD1	.	TRBJ1-1
TGTGCCAGCAGTCCCGCGGGGGGACAGGGCCAAGGTAGCGCCTTC	CASSPAGGQGQGSAF	TRBV27	TRBD1	few	TRBJ1-2